This TCR beta chain was identified in a study of blood T cell repertoires in COVID-19. About the research overall: Samples taken during acute and convalescent COVID-19 were collected in the United States, Italy and Spain. PBMCs, B-cell-depleted T cells, or T cells provided the cDNA or gDNA that made up the material.

Germline V CDR1 and CDR2: MNHNY, SVGAGI (reference sequence). With V trimmed by 5 bases and J by 7 bases, 26 bases remained unmatched. This CDR3 spans 19 amino acids. How the authors handled the data: Amplification with reference gene primers provided the estimates of nucleated cell counts. The data were produced by immunoSEQ multiplex PCR, yet TCRdb's version contains in-frame clones alone and is incomplete. V, J and clone size derive from that table, while D and trimming were established from the DNA sequence. Here the sample spans 90,000 to 140,000 clones, approximately 82% being singletons. The sequencing sample was made of peripheral blood. The sequence was collected from a woman older than 75 with acute or convalescent COVID-19. The chain carries TRBV6-6 and TRBJ2-7; 7 bases are a match to TRBD1. This CDR3 reads CASSLNSSGTVTRLGEQYV. The CDR3 region has the DNA TGTGCCAGCAGTCTTAATTCTTCCGGGACAGTAACCCGTCTGGGAGAGCAGTACGTC.